There are a few counts of the clone carrying this T cell receptor beta chain. The antigen remains undetermined. This record comes from a study of T cells after yellow fever vaccination. Looking at the study overall: Any fraction with a low cell number was prepared using SMART-Seq v4 Ultra Low Input. Study-wide results and caveats: Booster sampling recovered most clones from primary vaccination (approximately 97% CD4, around 88% CD8).

TCRdb reprocessed the 5' RACE reads with MiXCR, giving one entry per CDR3 protein. The repertoire has 500,000 to 650,000 distinct CDR3 sequences, about 17% of them found once; the top ten carry 17%. The CDR3 spans 12 residues. Trimming left V 4 bases short and J 11 bases short, with 12 bases between. This TCR was sampled from a man younger than 30 who received the YFV17D yellow fever vaccine. Sequencing used PBMCs, obtained about 5 days after the first yellow fever vaccination. J is TRBJ1-5 and V is TRBV12-3 or TRBV12-4, with no clear D. CDR3 DNA: TGTGCCAGCAGTTCCCCGCTTGTGTCCCAGCATTTT. Encoded protein: CASSSPLVSQHF.